This T cell receptor beta chain was sequenced during a study of T-cell memory formation after mild COVID-19. Study conclusions and caveats: Contracting clones, day 15 to 85, had balanced CD4/CD8, and later expanders favored CD4+. The CD4+ clones that contracted clustered mainly within CM and EM, and the CD8+ clones concentrated in EMRA. Cross-reactive memory appears to have joined, as suggested by some responding clones showing up in pre-infection memory.

Regarding this clonotype: What it recognizes is unknown.

Per the germline V gene, CDR1 is ENHRY and CDR2 is SYGVKD. J lost 8 bases, V lost 5 bases, and 27 bases had no gene match. There are 20 residues in the CDR3. After 5'RACE with constant-segment primers, TCR alpha and TCR beta cDNA libraries carrying sample barcodes and UMIs were obtained. TCRdb re-called the 5' RACE reads with MiXCR, one entry per CDR3 protein. The sample includes 85,000 to 130,000 distinct CDR3 sequences, around 10% of them seen just once. The sequence derives from a man aged 18 to 35 who had mild COVID-19 (a few samples of this study predate the infection). Cell type and time point are not known. The sequenced material came from PBMCs or a T cell subset sorted from them (not recorded which). The rearrangement joins TRBV10-3 to TRBJ2-1; 7 positions agree with TRBD1. The CDR3 region has the DNA TGTGCCATCAGTCCTGGCCCCGGACAGGAGATCCTGAGTGGGGTGGATGAGCAGTTCTTC. This sequence encodes CAISPGPGQEILSGVDEQFF.